A selection of T cell receptor beta chains follows, all from one sample in a study of T cells in Graves' hyperthyroidism and ophthalmopathy. A single record per CDR3 protein comes from TCRdb applying MiXCR to the multiplex PCR reads. The profile shows approximately 420,000 distinct CDR3 sequences, roughly an eighth of them singletons. Material for sequencing was blood. The receptors derive from a woman aged 18-29 years with Graves' hyperthyroidism. Each CDR3 is given with its conserved first and last residue. The D gene is left open where the match is weak. Expanded clones are given a class, and other clones once, few, many or no size at all.

j_call,clone_size,d_call,v_call,cdr3_aa,cdr3_nt
TRBJ2-5,once,.,TRBV5-1,CASSLGSRGQGTQYF,TGCGCCAGCAGCCTGGGGTCACGGGGCCAAGGGACCCAGTACTTC
TRBJ1-2,.,TRBD1,TRBV19,CASSIGTGANYGYTF,TGTGCCAGTAGTATAGGGACAGGCGCTAACTATGGCTACACCTTC
TRBJ2-2,many,.,TRBV28,CASSLPFYRGGSGINTGELFF,TGTGCCAGCAGTTTACCTTTTTACAGGGGCGGGAGCGGGATTAACACCGGGGAGCTGTTTTTT
TRBJ1-5,.,.,TRBV19,CASSISDGYQPQHF,TGTGCCAGTAGTATAAGCGACGGCTATCAGCCCCAGCATTTT
TRBJ2-7,.,TRBD1,TRBV6-1,CASLPDRAAEQYF,TGTGCCAGCCTCCCCGACAGGGCAGCCGAGCAGTACTTC
TRBJ2-1,many,TRBD1,TRBV28,CASSLWFQGDYNEQFF,TGTGCCAGCAGTTTATGGTTCCAGGGGGACTACAATGAGCAGTTCTTC
TRBJ1-2,many,TRBD1,TRBV11-2,CASSLRDRVIANYGYTF,TGTGCCAGCAGCCTCCGGGACAGGGTTATAGCTAACTATGGCTACACCTTC
TRBJ2-1,many,TRBD1,TRBV28,CASSSQGDYNEQFF,TGTGCCAGCAGTTCCCAGGGGGACTACAATGAGCAGTTCTTC
TRBJ2-3,many,TRBD2,TRBV7-8,CASSLVAGDQYF,TGTGCCAGCAGCTTAGTGGCGGGAGATCAGTATTTT
TRBJ1-1,.,.,TRBV7-9,CASSASATRTLNTEAFF,TGTGCCAGCAGCGCTTCCGCAACGAGAACTTTGAACACTGAAGCTTTCTTT